The 6 T cell receptor beta chains below were found in one sample sequenced in a study of OX40 agonist ivuxolimab in advanced cancers. This table comes from immunoSEQ multiplex PCR, and its TCRdb copy is limited to in-frame clones, with some not included. The sample holds about 70,000 clones; about 85% are singletons and the top ten take roughly 5.3%. The sample here was CD4+ or CD8+ T cells sorted from blood, taken in a trial of the OX40 agonist ivuxolimab. These TCRs come from an adult with an advanced solid tumor such as melanoma, head and neck, liver or kidney cancer.

This chain links TRBV4-2 with TRBJ2-2; 8 positions agree with TRBD1. V was pared by 4 bases and J by 1 base, with 2 bases of the junction left unmatched. The CDR3 consists of 15 residues. Per germline, CDR1 LGHNA and CDR2 YNFKEQ. The CDR3 DNA follows: TGTGCCAGCAGCCGAACAGGGGGGAACACCGGGGAGCTGTTTTTT. This gives the protein CASSRTGGNTGELFF.

V usage is TRBV7-9 and J usage is TRBJ1-2; D unclear. The CDR3 loop spans 14 amino acids. The germline V gene encodes CDR1 SEHNR and CDR2 FQNEAQ (reference sequence). Trimming removed 2 bases from V and 0 bases from J, with 7 bases in between. In DNA, the CDR3 is TGTGCCAGCAGCTTACGAGGCTCTAACTATGGCTACACCTTC. Its protein product is CASSLRGSNYGYTF. The full variable domain, in which reference TRBV7-9 and TRBJ1-2 provide the parts outside the CDR3, is DTGVSQNPRHKITKRGQNVTFRCDPISEHNRLYWYRQTLGQGPEFLTYFQNEAQLEKSRLLSDRFSAERPKGSFSTLEIQRTEQGDSAMYLCASSLRGSNYGYTFGSGTRLTVV.

V gene TRBV5-1 combines with J gene TRBJ2-2; unclear D gene. Germline lookup yields CDR1 SGHRS and CDR2 YFSETQ. The CDR3 spans 13 residues. Trimming shortened V by 4 bases and J by 2 bases, and 6 bases separated the two germline ends. The CDR3 is CASSPYNTGELFF. As DNA, the CDR3 is TGCGCCAGCAGCCCCTACAACACCGGGGAGCTGTTTTTT. The full variable domain, with the rest looked up from reference TRBV5-1 and TRBJ2-2, is KAGVTQTPRYLIKTRGQQVTLSCSPISGHRSVSWYQQTPGQGLQFLFEYFSETQRNKGNFPGRFSGRQFSNSRSEMNVSTLELGDSALYLCASSPYNTGELFFGEGSRLTVL.

This clone has only a few counts. The chain employs TRBV7-9 and TRBJ2-7; 11 bases match TRBD1. Trimming removed 8 bases from V and 7 bases from J; junction bases left unmatched: 13. CDR1 SEHNR and CDR2 FQNEAQ come from the germline V gene (reference sequence). There are 15 residues in the CDR3. Here the CDR3 DNA reads TGTGCCAGCGGCGCTGGGACAGGGGGGATCTGGGAGCAGTACTTC. This gives the protein CASGAGTGGIWEQYF. Combining the CDR3 with reference TRBV7-9 and TRBJ2-7 gives the whole variable domain DTGVSQNPRHKITKRGQNVTFRCDPISEHNRLYWYRQTLGQGPEFLTYFQNEAQLEKSRLLSDRFSAERPKGSFSTLEIQRTEQGDSAMYLCASGAGTGGIWEQYFGPGTRLTVT.

The rearrangement uses TRBV23-1 and TRBJ1-5; D is unclear. TRBV23-1 is an ORF, and what it does is uncertain. Trimming shortened V by 1 base and J by 0 bases, and 10 bases separated the two germline ends. This CDR3 is built from 16 residues. CDR3 in DNA: TGCGCCAGCAGTCAATTGGCAGGTTATAGCAATCAGCCCCAGCATTTT. It specifies CASSQLAGYSNQPQHF.

The chain couples TRBV6-1 to TRBJ2-2; the match to TRBD1 covers 9 bases. Trimming removed 8 bases from V and 0 bases from J; junction bases left unmatched: 4. Germline lookup yields CDR1 MNHNS and CDR2 SASEGT. This CDR3 has 15 amino acids. The CDR3 spells CASGRQGANTGELFF. The CDR3 DNA follows: TGTGCCAGCGGCCGACAGGGGGCGAACACCGGGGAGCTGTTTTTT.